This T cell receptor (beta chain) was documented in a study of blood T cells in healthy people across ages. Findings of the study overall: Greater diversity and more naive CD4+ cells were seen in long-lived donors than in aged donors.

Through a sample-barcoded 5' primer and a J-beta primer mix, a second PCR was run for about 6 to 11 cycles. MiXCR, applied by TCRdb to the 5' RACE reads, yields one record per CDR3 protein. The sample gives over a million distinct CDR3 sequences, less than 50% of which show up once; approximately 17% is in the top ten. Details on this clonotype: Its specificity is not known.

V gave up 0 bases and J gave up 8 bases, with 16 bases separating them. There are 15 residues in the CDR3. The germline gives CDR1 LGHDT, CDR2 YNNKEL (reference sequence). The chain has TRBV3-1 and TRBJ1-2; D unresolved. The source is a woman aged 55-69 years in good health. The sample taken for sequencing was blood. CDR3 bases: TGTGCCAGCAGCCAAGATTTAGGGCCGACCCGGGGCTACACCTTC. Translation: CASSQDLGPTRGYTF. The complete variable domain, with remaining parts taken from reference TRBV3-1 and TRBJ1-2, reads DTAVSQTPKYLVTQMGNDKSIKCEQNLGHDTMYWYKQDSKKFLKIMFSYNNKELIINETVPNRFSPKSPDKAHLNLHINSLELGDSAVYFCASSQDLGPTRGYTFGSGTRLTVV.